Shown below are 13 T cell receptor beta chains from a single sample sequenced in a study of TIL therapy for anti-PD-1-resistant metastatic lung cancer. Sequencing used immunoSEQ v3. Generated by immunoSEQ multiplex PCR, the TCRdb table keeps only in-frame clones and is missing some. The sample yields about 19,000 clones, roughly 79% seen once. The time point was: pre-treatment sample, taken before nivolumab and TIL therapy. The source material was blood, sampled at baseline. These receptors all come from a person aged 25-85 years with non-small cell lung cancer.

The V and J genes are TRBV9 and TRBJ2-7; 10 nucleotides line up with TRBD1. The CDR3 is made up of 15 amino acids. With 0 bases clipped from V and 4 bases from J, the junction kept 4 bases outside the gene matches. Germline values: CDR1 SGDLS, CDR2 YYNGEE. CDR3 nucleotide sequence: TGTGCCAGCAGCGTAGGGACAGGGGGTATTTACGAGCAGTACTTC. Its protein is CASSVGTGGIYEQYF.

This clone has only one observation. This rearrangement joins TRBV7-2 to TRBJ2-1; tentatively, D is TRBD2 (6 bases). Germline CDR1 and CDR2: SGHTA and FQGNSA. The CDR3 sequence is 13 residues long. V lost 4 bases to trimming and J lost 9 bases, with 13 bases between them. CDR3 sequence: CASSYRKEGEQFF. The CDR3 DNA follows: TGTGCCAGCAGCTACCGCAAGGAGGGTGAGCAGTTCTTC.

The chain uses TRBV28 and TRBJ1-2; 10 bases agree with TRBD1. This CDR3 region has 14 residues. Germline lookup yields CDR1 MDHEN and CDR2 SYDVKM. After removal of 3 bases from V and 14 bases from J, the junction contained 12 bases not matched to a gene. This CDR3 is CASSFPGQGLAHTF. CDR3 DNA sequence: TGTGCCAGCAGTTTCCCGGGACAGGGGCTCGCTCATACCTTC.

V gene TRBV28 combines with J gene TRBJ1-6, with 7 positions matching TRBD1. Germline CDR1 and CDR2: MDHEN and SYDVKM. V shed 1 base, J shed 3 bases, and the junction held 9 bases outside the gene matches. The CDR3 extends over 18 amino acids. The CDR3 DNA sequence: TGTGCCAGCAGTTTATCGGGACAGATGGAGGGCTATAATTCACCCCTCCACTTT. This translates into CASSLSGQMEGYNSPLHF.

The chain carries TRBV6-2 or TRBV6-3 and TRBJ1-2; TRBD1 might be the D (6 bases). Trimming shortened V by 6 bases and J by 13 bases, and 18 bases separated the two germline ends. Per the germline V gene, CDR1 is MNHEY and CDR2 is SVGEGT. The CDR3 totals 12 residues. CDR3 protein: CASSTGPSRGTF. The CDR3 DNA reads TGTGCCAGCAGCACCGGACCTTCCAGGGGCACCTTC.

The chain joins TRBV18 to TRBJ2-7; TRBD1 matches 10 bases. Germline lookup yields CDR1 KGHSH and CDR2 LQKENI. The CDR3 consists of 16 residues. Germline trimming cut 3 bases from V and 2 bases from J; bases unmatched to any gene: 7. This CDR3 reads CASSPTGGLTTYEQYF. The CDR3 DNA is TGTGCCAGCTCACCGACAGGGGGCCTAACTACCTACGAGCAGTACTTC.

The chain joins TRBV18 to TRBJ2-5; D is unclear. Per the germline V gene, CDR1 is KGHSH and CDR2 is LQKENI. The CDR3 is 16 amino acids. Trimming pared 0 bases from V and 5 bases from J, leaving 16 bases between. The CDR3 coding sequence is TGTGCCAGCTCACCACCGGGTCTACGTGCTTTGGAGACCCAGTACTTC. Translated, it gives CASSPPGLRALETQYF. Full variable domain (rest looked up from reference TRBV18 and TRBJ2-5): NAGVMQNPRHLVRRRGQEARLRCSPMKGHSHVYWYRQLPEEGLKFMVYLQKENIIDESGMPKERFSAEFPKEGPSILRIQQVVRGDSAAYFCASSPPGLRALETQYFGPGTRLLVL.

This clone came up once. V gene TRBV3-1 (or the pseudogene TRBV3-2) combines with J gene TRBJ1-1; tentative D call: TRBD1 (5 bases). Per the germline V gene, CDR1 is LGHDT and CDR2 is YNNKEL (reference sequence). The CDR3 runs to 14 residues. V lost 0 bases to trimming and J lost 9 bases, with 14 bases between them. As DNA, the CDR3 is TGTGCCAGCAGCCAAGATGACAGCAAAATTAAAGCTTTCTTT. Its translation: CASSQDDSKIKAFF.

The CDR3 nucleotides are TGTGCCACCAGCAGAGTCGATATAACTGAAGCTTTCTTT. Translation gives CATSRVDITEAFF. J is TRBJ1-1 and V is TRBV15; the D is unclear. CDR3 length: 13 residues. Deletions cut 1 base from V and 5 bases from J, with 8 bases between. Germline V gene lookup returns CDR1 LNHNV and CDR2 YYDKDF (reference sequence).

The CDR3 spells CASSRTQGGYQPQHF. CDR3 bases: TGTGCCAGCAGTCGGACCCAGGGAGGTTATCAGCCCCAGCATTTT. The chain has TRBV6-5 and TRBJ1-5, with D perhaps matching TRBD1 (5 bases). V lost 5 bases and J 5 bases, leaving 16 bases between the germline ends. The CDR3 runs 15 residues. Germline V lookup: CDR1 MNHEY, CDR2 SVGAGI.

The chain recombines TRBV9 with TRBJ2-1, with D maybe TRBD2 (5 bases). V gave up 4 bases and J gave up 0 bases, with 14 bases separating them. Germline V gene sequence: CDR1 SGDLS, CDR2 YYNGEE. CDR3 length equals 16 residues. CDR3 amino acids: CASSPGIYGSYNEQFF. The CDR3 DNA reads as TGTGCCAGCAGCCCCGGGATTTACGGCTCCTACAATGAGCAGTTCTTC.

This clone was observed a handful of times. The V gene is TRBV11-2, the J gene TRBJ1-5; 8 nucleotides align to TRBD1. This CDR3 has 15 amino acids. J gave up 6 bases and V 5 bases, and 9 bases lay outside the gene matches. Looked up from germline, CDR1 is SGHAT and CDR2 is FQNNGV. In nucleotides, the CDR3 is TGTGCCAGCAGCCCCACGATCGGACAGGGTCAGCCCCAGCATTTT. This encodes CASSPTIGQGQPQHF. Drawing the rest from reference TRBV11-2 and TRBJ1-5, the complete variable domain is EAGVAQSPRYKIIEKRQSVAFWCNPISGHATLYWYQQILGQGPKLLIQFQNNGVVDDSQLPKDRFSAERLKGVDSTLKIQPAKLEDSAVYLCASSPTIGQGQPQHFGDGTRLSIL.

The chain combines TRBV7-2 with TRBJ1-1; no definite D call. The ends were cut back, 7 bases at V and 2 bases at J, with 20 bases in the middle. The germline V gene encodes CDR1 SGHTA and CDR2 FQGNSA. The CDR3 is made up of 16 amino acids. CDR3 residues: CASTPSAQVGNTEAFF. In nucleotides, the CDR3 is TGTGCCAGCACCCCATCGGCCCAGGTCGGAAACACTGAAGCTTTCTTT.